A selection of T cell receptor beta chains follows, all from one sample in a study of CD8 T cells in Susac syndrome. TCRdb re-called the immunoSEQ multiplex PCR reads through MiXCR, storing one row per CDR3 protein. The sample gives tens of thousands of distinct CDR3 sequences, 93% of which show up once; roughly 0.52% is in the top ten. The sequencing sample was made of CD8+ T cells from PBMCs. The receptors here all came from a human donor in good health. Both conserved end residues are part of each CDR3. The D gene is left open where the match is weak.

J,length,D,V,DNA,CDR3
TRBJ1-2,17,.,TRBV21-1,TGTGCCAGCAGCAAATTCGGCCAGGGTGGCCCTAACTATGGCTACACCTTC,CASSKFGQGGPNYGYTF
TRBJ2-2,16,TRBD1,TRBV3-1,TGTGCCAGCACGGACCGGGACAGAGATAGAACCGGGGAGCTGTTTTTT,CASTDRDRDRTGELFF
TRBJ2-7,15,TRBD1,TRBV20-1,TGCAGTGCTAGAGATTGGGACAGGATGTTTAACGAGCAGTACTTC,CSARDWDRMFNEQYF
TRBJ2-3,15,.,TRBV20-1,TGCAGTGCTCCTGGGAAGGGAAAAACCCAGGATACGCAGTATTTT,CSAPGKGKTQDTQYF
TRBJ2-3,14,.,TRBV28,TGTGCCAGCAGTTTTTGGCGGGAAGCAGATACGCAGTATTTT,CASSFWREADTQYF
TRBJ2-7,17,.,TRBV4-1,TGCGCCAGCAGCCAAGATGACGGAACGAAGAGCTCCTACGAGCAGTACTTC,CASSQDDGTKSSYEQYF
TRBJ2-1,12,.,TRBV11-2,TGTGCCAGCAGCTTAGCAGGGCCTGAGCAGTTCTTC,CASSLAGPEQFF
TRBJ2-7,12,.,TRBV19,TGTGCCAGTAGTTCCCGGGGCTACGAGCAGTACTTC,CASSSRGYEQYF
TRBJ2-3,15,.,TRBV7-9,TGTGCCAGCAGCCCGGAGTGGACGGTTTCAGATACGCAGTATTTT,CASSPEWTVSDTQYF
TRBJ2-1,14,TRBD1,TRBV5-1,TGCGCCAGCAGCCGGGACAGCCCCTACAATGAGCAGTTCTTC,CASSRDSPYNEQFF
TRBJ2-7,16,TRBD2,TRBV18,TGTGCCAGCTCACCACTACTAGCGGGTTCTAGAGACGAGCAGTACTTC,CASSPLLAGSRDEQYF
TRBJ1-1,15,TRBD1,TRBV4-1,TGCGCCAGCAGCCAGGTGGACACAGGGGGGACTGAAGCTTTCTTT,CASSQVDTGGTEAFF
TRBJ2-7,15,.,TRBV28,TGTGCCAGCAGTTTGGTCCCGGCGCGACCCTACGAGCAGTACTTC,CASSLVPARPYEQYF
TRBJ2-1,16,.,TRBV27,TGTGCCAGCACCACCGGCCGTCGCGGGACATACAATGAGCAGTTCTTC,CASTTGRRGTYNEQFF
TRBJ1-1,13,.,TRBV6-1,TGTGCCAGCACTTCAGGAGGGCATACTGAAGCTTTCTTT,CASTSGGHTEAFF
TRBJ2-4,17,.,TRBV14,TGTGCCAGCAGCCAGACAGAGGGGGGCTTTGGTCAAAACATTCAGTACTTC,CASSQTEGGFGQNIQYF
TRBJ2-3,13,.,TRBV19,TGTGCCAGTCGGCGGCCTAGCACAGATACGCAGTATTTT,CASRRPSTDTQYF